A single sample is the source of the 5 T cell receptor beta chains below, sequenced in a study of control samples from healthy donors and cancer patients. Repertoires were generated with immunoSEQ multiplex PCR, while TCRdb's copy carries only in-frame clones and drops some. The data contain about 150,000 clones, roughly nine tenths of them seen just once; the ten biggest clones take up 4.9%. Sequencing input: blood. Every receptor here comes from a man aged 30-40 years in good health.

The chain links TRBV6-5 to TRBJ2-1; maybe TRBD2 (6 bases). This CDR3 has 15 amino acids. The germline V gene encodes CDR1 MNHEY and CDR2 SVGAGI. V lost 4 bases to trimming and J lost 2 bases, with 12 bases between them. The CDR3 sequence is CASSSLGGPYNEQFF. CDR3 nucleotide sequence: TGTGCCAGCAGTTCTCTCGGGGGACCCTACAATGAGCAGTTCTTC.

The chain couples TRBV9 to TRBJ1-1; D is ambiguous. The germline V gene encodes CDR1 SGDLS and CDR2 YYNGEE. This CDR3 comprises 16 residues. V was cut by 4 bases and J by 1 base, with 17 bases left in between. CDR3 in amino acids: CASSLRASFGNTEAFF. The CDR3 DNA reads TGTGCCAGCAGCCTACGAGCGAGTTTCGGGAACACTGAAGCTTTCTTT.

This chain links TRBV9 with TRBJ2-1, with D perhaps TRBD2 (6 bases). CDR3 size: 17 residues. Trimming took off 0 bases at V and 0 bases at J, with 13 bases between the two ends. CDR1 SGDLS and CDR2 YYNGEE come from the germline V gene. The CDR3 bases are TGTGCCAGCAGCGTAGTGGAGGGAGGTGGCTCCTACAATGAGCAGTTCTTC. It specifies CASSVVEGGGSYNEQFF. Using reference TRBV9 and TRBJ2-1 for the parts outside the CDR3, the full variable domain is DSGVTQTPKHLITATGQRVTLRCSPRSGDLSVYWYQQSLDQGLQFLIQYYNGEERAKGNILERFSAQQFPDLHSELNLSSLELGDSALYFCASSVVEGGGSYNEQFFGPGTRLTVL.

The chain uses TRBV19 and TRBJ1-2; 9 bases are shared with TRBD1. Trimming removed 6 bases from V and 2 bases from J; junction bases left unmatched: 7. The V gene's germline CDR1 is LNHDA and CDR2 SQIVND (reference sequence). The CDR3 is 15 residues long. CDR3: CASSRAGQGNYGYTF. For the CDR3, the DNA is TGTGCCAGTAGCCGAGCGGGACAGGGAAACTATGGCTACACCTTC.

The genes are TRBV4-2 and TRBJ1-1; TRBD1 is a possible D gene (6 bases). Per germline, CDR1 LGHNA and CDR2 YNFKEQ. Trimming stripped 3 bases from V and 4 bases from J, with 12 bases between. CDR3 length: 14 residues. The CDR3 loop is CASSQAGASTEAFF. For the CDR3, the DNA is TGTGCCAGCAGCCAGGCGGGGGCGAGCACTGAAGCTTTCTTT.